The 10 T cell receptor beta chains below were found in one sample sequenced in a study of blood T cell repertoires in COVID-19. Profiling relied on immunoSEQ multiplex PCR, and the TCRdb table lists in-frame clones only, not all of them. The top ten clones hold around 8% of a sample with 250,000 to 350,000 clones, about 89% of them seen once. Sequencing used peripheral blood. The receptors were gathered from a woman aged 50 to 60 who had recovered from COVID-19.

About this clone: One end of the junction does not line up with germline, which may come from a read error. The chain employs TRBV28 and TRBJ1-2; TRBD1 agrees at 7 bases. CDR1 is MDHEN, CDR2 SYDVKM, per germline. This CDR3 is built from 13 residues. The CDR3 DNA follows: TGTACCAGCAGTCAACTCGGGACAGATGGCTACACCTTC. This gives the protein CTSSQLGTDGYTF.

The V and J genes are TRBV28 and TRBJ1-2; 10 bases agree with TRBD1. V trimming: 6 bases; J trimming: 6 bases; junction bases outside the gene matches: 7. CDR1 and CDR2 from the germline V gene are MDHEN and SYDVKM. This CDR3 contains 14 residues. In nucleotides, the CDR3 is TGTGCCAGCAGGCTACCCGGGACAGGGGATGGCTACACCTTC. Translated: CASRLPGTGDGYTF.

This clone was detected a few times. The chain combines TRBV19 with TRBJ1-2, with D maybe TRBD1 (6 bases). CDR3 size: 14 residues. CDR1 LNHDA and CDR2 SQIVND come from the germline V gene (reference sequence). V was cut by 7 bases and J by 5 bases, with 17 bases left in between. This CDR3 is CASTLTGLKYGYTF. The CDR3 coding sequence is TGTGCCAGTACCCTCACAGGGCTGAAGTATGGCTACACCTTC.

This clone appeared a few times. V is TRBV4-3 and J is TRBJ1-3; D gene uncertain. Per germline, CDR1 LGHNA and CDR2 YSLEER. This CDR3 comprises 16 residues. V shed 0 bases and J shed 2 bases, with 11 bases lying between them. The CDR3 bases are TGCGCCAGCAGCCAAGACATTCAGATGACTGGAAACACCATATATTTT. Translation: CASSQDIQMTGNTIYF.

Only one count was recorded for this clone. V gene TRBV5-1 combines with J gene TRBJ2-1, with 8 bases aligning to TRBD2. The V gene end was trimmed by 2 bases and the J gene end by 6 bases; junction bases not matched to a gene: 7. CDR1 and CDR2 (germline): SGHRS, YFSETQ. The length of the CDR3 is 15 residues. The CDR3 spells CASSFSGGPPNEQFF. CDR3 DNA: TGCGCCAGCAGCTTTTCGGGAGGGCCTCCCAATGAGCAGTTCTTC. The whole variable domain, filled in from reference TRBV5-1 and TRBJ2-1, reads KAGVTQTPRYLIKTRGQQVTLSCSPISGHRSVSWYQQTPGQGLQFLFEYFSETQRNKGNFPGRFSGRQFSNSRSEMNVSTLELGDSALYLCASSFSGGPPNEQFFGPGTRLTVL.

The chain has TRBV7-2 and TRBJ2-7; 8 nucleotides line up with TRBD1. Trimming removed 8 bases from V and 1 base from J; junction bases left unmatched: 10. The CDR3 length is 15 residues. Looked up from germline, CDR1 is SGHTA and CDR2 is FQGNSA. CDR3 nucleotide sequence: TGTGCCAGCCTGATGTCCGGGACAGGTTCCTACGAGCAGTACTTC. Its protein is CASLMSGTGSYEQYF.

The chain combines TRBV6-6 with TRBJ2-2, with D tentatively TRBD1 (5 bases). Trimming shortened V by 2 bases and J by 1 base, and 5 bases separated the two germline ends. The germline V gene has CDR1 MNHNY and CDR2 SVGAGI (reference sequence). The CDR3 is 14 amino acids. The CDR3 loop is CASSYDRNTGELFF. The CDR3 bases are TGTGCCAGCAGTTACGACAGGAACACCGGGGAGCTGTTTTTT.

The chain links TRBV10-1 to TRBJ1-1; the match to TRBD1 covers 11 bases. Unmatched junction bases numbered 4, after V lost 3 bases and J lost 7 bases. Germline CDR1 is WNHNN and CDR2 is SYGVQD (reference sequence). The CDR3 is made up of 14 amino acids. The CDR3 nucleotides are TGCGCCAGCAGTGACACGGGACAGGGGGATGAAGCTTTCTTT. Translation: CASSDTGQGDEAFF.

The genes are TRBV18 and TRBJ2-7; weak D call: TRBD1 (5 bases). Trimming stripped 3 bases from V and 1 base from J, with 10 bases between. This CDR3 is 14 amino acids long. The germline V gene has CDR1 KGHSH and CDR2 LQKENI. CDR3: CASSPRRDSYEQYF. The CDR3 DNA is TGTGCCAGCTCACCGCGCAGGGATTCCTACGAGCAGTACTTC.

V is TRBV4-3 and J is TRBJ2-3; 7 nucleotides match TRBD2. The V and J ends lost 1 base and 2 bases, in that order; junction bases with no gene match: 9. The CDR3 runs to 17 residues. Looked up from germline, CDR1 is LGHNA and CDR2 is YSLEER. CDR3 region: CASSQGVPGLNTDTQYF. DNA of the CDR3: TGCGCCAGCAGCCAAGGCGTACCGGGACTAAACACAGATACGCAGTATTTT.